A selection of T cell receptor beta chains follows, all from one sample in a study of blood T cell repertoires in COVID-19. Here immunoSEQ multiplex PCR was the method, and the copy in TCRdb shows in-frame clones only, minus some. The data show fewer than 85,000 clones, with roughly four fifths seen just once and approximately 6% held by the top ten. The sequenced sample was peripheral blood. Receptor source: a woman aged 55-69 years with acute or convalescent COVID-19. Both conserved end residues are part of each CDR3. A D gene is named only where the DNA matches it firmly. Expanded clones are given a class, and other clones once, few, many or no size at all.

-,TRBV9,TRBJ1-5,-,TGTGCCAGCAACGCGGGGGATTTCAATCAGCCCCAGCATTTT,CASNAGDFNQPQHF
-,TRBV7-9,TRBJ1-4,-,TGTGCCAGCAGCTTAAAGGGGTCGGATGAAAAACTGTTTTTT,CASSLKGSDEKLFF
-,TRBV5-1,TRBJ2-6,-,TGCGCCAGCAGCTTGTCGGGTCCCTCTGGGGCCAACGTCCTGACTTTC,CASSLSGPSGANVLTF
-,TRBV6-4,TRBJ1-6,-,TGTGCCAGCATCAATGGGGGCCAGAATTCACCCCTCCACTTT,CASINGGQNSPLHF
-,TRBV14,TRBJ1-5,-,TGTGCCAGCAGCCTATATAGCAATCAGCCCCAGCATTTT,CASSLYSNQPQHF
-,TRBV5-1,TRBJ2-3,TRBD2,TGCGCCAGCAGCTTGCTCGGAAGCGGGGGGATATCAGATACGCAGTATTTT,CASSLLGSGGISDTQYF
few,TRBV5-1,TRBJ2-7,-,TGCGCCAGCAGCCAGGTACAGGGTCCGGGTGAGCAGTACTTC,CASSQVQGPGEQYF
-,TRBV7-8,TRBJ1-1,TRBD1,TGTGCCAGCAGCTTAGGAGGGGACAGGAACACTGAAGCTTTCTTT,CASSLGGDRNTEAFF
-,TRBV6-5,TRBJ1-6,TRBD1,TGTGCCAGCAGTTACTCGGACAGGGGGACCTCACCCCTCCACTTT,CASSYSDRGTSPLHF
-,TRBV6-4,TRBJ1-6,TRBD1,TGTGCCAGCAGTAAAGACAGGGGCGGTTCACCCCTCCACTTT,CASSKDRGGSPLHF
-,TRBV5-1,TRBJ2-3,-,TGCGCCAGCAGCTTGGAACAGATCACAGATACGCAGTATTTT,CASSLEQITDTQYF
-,TRBV3-1/TRBV3-2,TRBJ2-7,-,TGTGCCAGCAGCCAAGTTCGGAGTGCCGAGCAGTACTTC,CASSQVRSAEQYF
-,TRBV19,TRBJ1-1,-,TGTGCCAGTAGTCCCCGGTGGAGCGGAACTGAAGCTTTCTTT,CASSPRWSGTEAFF
-,TRBV3-1/TRBV3-2,TRBJ1-1,-,TGTGCCAGCAGTCAAGGGAGGGCCGTCACTGAAGCTTTCTTT,CASSQGRAVTEAFF
-,TRBV18,TRBJ1-1,TRBD1,TGTGCCAGCTCACCCTCGACAGGGCGATTCACTGAAGCTTTCTTT,CASSPSTGRFTEAFF
-,TRBV18,TRBJ1-4,-,TGTGCCAGCTCACTCAGGGAGGCGGAAAAACTGTTTTTT,CASSLREAEKLFF
-,TRBV14,TRBJ2-4,-,TGTGCCAGCAGCCAGGGCACAGGGATGGCCAACATTCAGTACTTC,CASSQGTGMANIQYF
-,TRBV2,TRBJ2-3,TRBD2,TGTGCCCGGGGGGGCGGGGAGTACGCGCAGTATTTT,CARGGGEYAQYF
-,TRBV24-1,TRBJ1-5,TRBD1,TGTGCCACCAGTGATCGCACAGGGGGCGGTCAGCCCCAGCATTTT,CATSDRTGGGQPQHF
-,TRBV3-1/TRBV3-2,TRBJ1-2,TRBD1,TGTGCCAGCAGCCAAGATCGCAGACAGGGGGTCTATGGCTACACCTTC,CASSQDRRQGVYGYTF
-,TRBV7-2,TRBJ2-1,TRBD2,TGTGCCAGCAGCGTCCTAGCGGGGGGGCCTGGGAATGAGCAGTTCTTC,CASSVLAGGPGNEQFF
-,TRBV5-1,TRBJ1-1,-,TGCGCCAGCAGGAGAGACAGCCAGAACACTGAAGCTTTCTTT,CASRRDSQNTEAFF
-,TRBV9,TRBJ1-2,-,TGTGCCAGCAGCGTAGGCCAGGGTCCCAACTATGGCTACACCTTC,CASSVGQGPNYGYTF
medium-sized,TRBV12-3/TRBV12-4,TRBJ1-1,-,TGTGCCAGCAGTTTGTGGGGAGCTGAAGCTTTCTTT,CASSLWGAEAFF
-,TRBV5-1,TRBJ1-2,-,TGCGCCAGCAGCTTGGCTGTTGGAATCGGAGCTAACTATGGCTACACCTTC,CASSLAVGIGANYGYTF
-,TRBV5-6,TRBJ1-5,-,TGTGCCAGCAGCCTGAGAGGGTACAATCAGCCCCAGCATTTT,CASSLRGYNQPQHF
-,TRBV7-9,TRBJ1-1,-,TGTGCCAGCAGCTTAGGTGTAGTACGGGTGAACACTGAAGCTTTCTTT,CASSLGVVRVNTEAFF
once,TRBV2,TRBJ1-2,-,TGTGCCAGCAGTGAAAGTTTCCTATATGGCTACACCTTC,CASSESFLYGYTF
-,TRBV30,TRBJ1-3,TRBD1,TGTGCCTGGAGTGTATTTGTTTTGGCAGGGGGCGAATTCTCTGGAAACACCATATATTTT,CAWSVFVLAGGEFSGNTIYF
-,TRBV3-1/TRBV3-2,TRBJ1-5,-,TGTGCCAGCAGCCACCAGGATAGCAATCAGCCCCAGCATTTT,CASSHQDSNQPQHF
few,TRBV7-9,TRBJ1-2,-,TGTGCCAGCAGCTTCAAGGGACTCAACTATGGCTACACCTTC,CASSFKGLNYGYTF
-,TRBV12-3/TRBV12-4,TRBJ1-3,-,TGTGCCAGCAGTTTGGGGCAGCAACCCAATTTT,CASSLGQQPNF
once,TRBV18,TRBJ1-4,-,TGTGCCAGCTCACCTGGAGGAGGGGATGAAAAACTGTTTTTT,CASSPGGGDEKLFF
-,TRBV7-9,TRBJ1-1,TRBD1,TGTGCCAGCAGACCCGGGACAGGGACAAACACTGAAGCTTTCTTT,CASRPGTGTNTEAFF
-,TRBV7-9,TRBJ2-1,TRBD2,TGTGCCAGCAGCTTAGTTTCCCTAGCGGGGGCCGTACACTACAATGAGCAGTTCTTC,CASSLVSLAGAVHYNEQFF
-,TRBV4-1,TRBJ1-2,-,TGCGCCAGCAGCCCTCGGGAGGTAGGCTATGGCTACACCTTC,CASSPREVGYGYTF